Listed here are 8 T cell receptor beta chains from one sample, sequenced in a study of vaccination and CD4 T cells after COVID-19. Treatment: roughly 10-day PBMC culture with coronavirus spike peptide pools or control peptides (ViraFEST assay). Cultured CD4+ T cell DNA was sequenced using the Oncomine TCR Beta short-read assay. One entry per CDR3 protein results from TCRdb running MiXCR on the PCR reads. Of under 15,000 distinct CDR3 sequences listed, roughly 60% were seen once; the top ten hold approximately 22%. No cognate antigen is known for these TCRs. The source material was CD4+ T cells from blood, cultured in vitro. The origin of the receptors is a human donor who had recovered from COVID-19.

The CDR3 sequence: CAWSARTMDGYTF. In DNA form, the CDR3 reads TGTGCCTGGAGTGCACGGACTATGGATGGCTACACCTTC. The rearrangement links TRBV30 to TRBJ1-2; unclear D gene. The CDR3 is made up of 13 amino acids. V lost 1 base to trimming and J lost 6 bases, with 12 bases between them. The germline CDR1 and CDR2 sequences are GTSNPN and SVGIG (reference sequence).

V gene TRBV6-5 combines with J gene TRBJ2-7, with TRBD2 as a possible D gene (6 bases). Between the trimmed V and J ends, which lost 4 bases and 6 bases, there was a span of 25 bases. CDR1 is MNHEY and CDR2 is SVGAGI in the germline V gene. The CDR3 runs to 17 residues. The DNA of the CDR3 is TGTGCCAGCAGTTTCGCCTCGAGCTACGGGACTCCCGGCGAGCAGTACTTC. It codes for CASSFASSYGTPGEQYF.

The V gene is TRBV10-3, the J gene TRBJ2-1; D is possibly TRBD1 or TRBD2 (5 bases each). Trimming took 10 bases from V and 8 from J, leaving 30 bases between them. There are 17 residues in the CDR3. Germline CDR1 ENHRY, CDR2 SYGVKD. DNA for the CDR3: TGTGCCACGGAGCGCTACGGACGATCTGGGGGAAGCGATGAGCAGTTCTTC. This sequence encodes CATERYGRSGGSDEQFF.

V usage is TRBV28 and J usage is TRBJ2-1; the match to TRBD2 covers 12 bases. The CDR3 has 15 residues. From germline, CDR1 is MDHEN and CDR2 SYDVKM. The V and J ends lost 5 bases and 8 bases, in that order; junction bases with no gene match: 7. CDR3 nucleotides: TGTGCCAGCAGTGTAACTAGCGGGAGGATGGATGAGCAGTTCTTC. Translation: CASSVTSGRMDEQFF.

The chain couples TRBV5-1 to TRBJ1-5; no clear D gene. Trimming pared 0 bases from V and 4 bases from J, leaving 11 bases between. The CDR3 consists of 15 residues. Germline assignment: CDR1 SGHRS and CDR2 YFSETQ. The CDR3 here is CASSLGWGENQPQHF. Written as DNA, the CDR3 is TGCGCCAGCAGCTTGGGGTGGGGAGAAAATCAGCCCCAGCATTTT.

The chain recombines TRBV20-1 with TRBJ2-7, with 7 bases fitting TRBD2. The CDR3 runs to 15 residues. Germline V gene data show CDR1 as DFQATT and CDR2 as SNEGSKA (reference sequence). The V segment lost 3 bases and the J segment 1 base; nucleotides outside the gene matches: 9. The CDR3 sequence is CSASGKGGGSYEQYF. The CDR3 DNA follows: TGCAGTGCTAGCGGAAAGGGCGGGGGATCCTACGAGCAGTACTTC.

The CDR3, as DNA: TGTGCCAGCAGTCCTACCTTTGGGTATATTTCGAGGCAGAGAGGGGCCAACGTCCTGACTTTC. It encodes CASSPTFGYISRQRGANVLTF. This chain joins TRBV27 and TRBJ2-6; no clear D gene. Germline V gives CDR1 MNHEY, CDR2 SMNVEV (reference sequence). V was shortened by 5 bases and J by 4 bases, with 30 bases between the two germline ends. This CDR3 region has 21 residues.

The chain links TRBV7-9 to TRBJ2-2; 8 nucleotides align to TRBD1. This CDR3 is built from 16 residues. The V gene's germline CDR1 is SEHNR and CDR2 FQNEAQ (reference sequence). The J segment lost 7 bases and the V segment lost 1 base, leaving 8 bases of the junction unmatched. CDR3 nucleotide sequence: TGTGCCAGCAGCTTAGGTACAGGGGGGTTCGGCGGGGAGCTGTTTTTT. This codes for CASSLGTGGFGGELFF.